What follows are 28 T cell receptor beta chains derived from one specimen sequenced in a study of shared clonotypes between healthy human individuals. Produced via immunoSEQ multiplex PCR; TCRdb's table is partial and in-frame only. Seen here are some 1 million clones, approximately 76% observed once, and the top ten hold 1.4% to 1.5%. The material sequenced was memory CD4+ T cells sorted from blood. This sample's subset: CD45RA-negative fraction. The receptors stem from a young man in good health.

This chain joins TRBV5-4 and TRBJ2-5, with D unclear. The CDR3 has 13 residues. V was pared by 0 bases and J by 5 bases, with 8 bases between. Per the germline V gene, CDR1 is SGHNT and CDR2 is YYREEE (reference sequence). CDR3 in amino acids: CASSLANGETQYF. CDR3 sequence (DNA): TGTGCCAGCAGCTTGGCCAATGGGGAGACCCAGTACTTC.

This clone was seen only a few times. The chain recombines TRBV30 with TRBJ2-1; 10 nucleotides align to TRBD2. V lost 3 bases to trimming and J lost 7 bases; unmatched junction nucleotides: 21. This CDR3 contains 19 residues. Germline CDR1 and CDR2: GTSNPN and SVGIG (reference sequence). The DNA for the CDR3 is TGTGCCTGGAGACCGATCTACCGCTGGGCTAGCGGGAGCCTTAATGAGCAGTTCTTC. Translated: CAWRPIYRWASGSLNEQFF.

The chain employs TRBV27 and TRBJ1-1, with D possibly TRBD1 on 5 matching bases. V was trimmed by 6 bases and J by 0 bases, leaving 14 bases between them. Germline V gene lookup returns CDR1 MNHEY and CDR2 SMNVEV (reference sequence). The length of the CDR3 is 15 residues. The CDR3 spells CASSRFGGVNTEAFF. As DNA, the CDR3 is TGTGCCAGCAGCCGTTTCGGGGGAGTGAACACTGAAGCTTTCTTT.

The rearrangement joins TRBV6-6 to TRBJ2-2; 8 positions agree with TRBD1. CDR1 is MNHNY, CDR2 SVGAGI, per germline (reference sequence). The trim removed 6 bases at V and 5 bases at J, leaving 11 bases unmatched. This CDR3 is 16 amino acids long. CDR3 sequence: CASSRTTGVETGELFF. In nucleotides, the CDR3 is TGTGCCAGCAGCCGAACGACAGGGGTCGAGACCGGGGAGCTGTTTTTT.

For this clone: The same CDR3 arises from other DNA sequences in this sample as well. V usage is TRBV5-1 and J usage is TRBJ2-1; D ambiguous. The V end was cut by 3 bases, the J end by 3 bases, with 4 bases between. The CDR3 is 12 residues long. Per the germline V gene, CDR1 is SGHRS and CDR2 is YFSETQ. The CDR3 spells CASSSNYNEQFF. CDR3 in DNA: TGCGCCAGCAGCTCTAACTACAATGAGCAGTTCTTC.

This clone was detected only once. This chain joins TRBV13 and TRBJ2-7; D not certain. The CDR3 has 15 amino acids. V dropped 5 bases and J dropped 0 bases, with 14 bases sitting between them. From germline, CDR1 is PRHDT and CDR2 FYEKMQ (reference sequence). The chain's CDR3 is CASSLIGLSSYEQYF. CDR3 sequence (DNA): TGTGCCAGCAGCCTTATAGGGTTAAGCTCCTACGAGCAGTACTTC.

The gene calls are TRBV30 and TRBJ2-1; the match to TRBD2 covers 11 bases. V lost 7 bases and J lost 2; bases outside the gene matches: 4. The CDR3 length is 14 residues. The germline V gene encodes CDR1 GTSNPN and CDR2 SVGIG (reference sequence). The CDR3 DNA is TGTGCCTACCATAGCGGGGGGGCCTACAATGAGCAGTTCTTC. Its translation is CAYHSGGAYNEQFF.

This clone was picked up a small number of times. V and J are TRBV5-8 and TRBJ2-1; the match to TRBD2 covers 8 bases. J gave up 5 bases and V 4 bases, and 17 bases lay outside the gene matches. The CDR3 extends over 18 amino acids. CDR1 and CDR2 (germline): SGHTS, YDEGEE. As DNA, the CDR3 is TGTGCCAGCAGCCTTTCCTTCAAGAGCGGGAGTTTTAACAATGAGCAGTTCTTC. Protein product: CASSLSFKSGSFNNEQFF.

The chain links TRBV28 to TRBJ1-5; D gene unclear. This CDR3 has 16 residues. Germline assignment: CDR1 MDHEN and CDR2 SYDVKM. The ends were cut back, 2 bases at V and 0 bases at J, with 11 bases in the middle. The DNA of the CDR3 is TGTGCCAGCAGTTTAGGAGGCGGATATAGCAATCAGCCCCAGCATTTT. Residues: CASSLGGGYSNQPQHF. Variable domain in full (rest from reference TRBV28 and TRBJ1-5): DVKVTQSSRYLVKRTGEKVFLECVQDMDHENMFWYRQDPGLGLRLIYFSYDVKMKEKGDIPEGYSVSREKKERFSLILESASTNQTSMYLCASSLGGGYSNQPQHFGDGTRLSIL.

The chain joins TRBV5-5 to TRBJ1-1; D is unresolved. The CDR3 is 14 residues long. Trimming cost V 1 base and J 0 bases, with 7 bases left between them. The germline V gene encodes CDR1 SGHKS and CDR2 YYEKEE (reference sequence). In DNA, the CDR3 is TGTGCCAGCAGCTTGCAGGATATGAACACTGAAGCTTTCTTT. This encodes CASSLQDMNTEAFF. Complete variable domain (other parts from reference TRBV5-5 and TRBJ1-1): DAGVTQSPTHLIKTRGQQVTLRCSPISGHKSVSWYQQVLGQGPQFIFQYYEKEERGRGNFPDRFSARQFPNYSSELNVNALLLGDSALYLCASSLQDMNTEAFFGQGTRLTVV.

In regard to this clone: A clone one base away is much larger, so this may be a read error. The genes are TRBV5-8 and TRBJ2-3, with unresolved D. Between the trimmed V and J ends, which lost 3 bases and 5 bases, there was a span of 4 bases. Per germline, CDR1 SGHTS and CDR2 YDEGEE. The CDR3 extends over 11 amino acids. Here the CDR3 reads CASSSVDTQYF. In DNA form, the CDR3 reads TGTGCCAGCAGCTCGGTAGATACGCAGTATTTT.

The chain is built from TRBV5-1 and TRBJ2-3; D is undetermined. The ends were cut back, 0 bases at V and 1 base at J, with 6 bases in the middle. This CDR3 is built from 14 residues. Germline CDR1 reads SGHRS; CDR2 reads YFSETQ. CDR3 sequence reads: CASSLDKGTDTQYF. The CDR3 DNA reads as TGCGCCAGCAGCTTGGACAAGGGCACAGATACGCAGTATTTT.

This clone was observed a few times. The V gene is TRBV18, the J gene TRBJ2-7; 7 bases agree with TRBD2. V lost 0 bases to trimming and J lost 6 bases; unmatched junction nucleotides: 11. Germline CDR1 and CDR2: KGHSH and LQKENI. The CDR3 consists of 16 residues. CDR3: CASSPPITTSQPEQYF. The CDR3, as DNA: TGTGCCAGCTCACCACCTATAACGACTAGCCAACCCGAGCAGTACTTC.

V usage is TRBV4-1 and J usage is TRBJ1-4; D ambiguous. Germline CDR1 and CDR2: MGHRA and YSYEKL. Trimming pared 0 bases from V and 8 bases from J, leaving 13 bases between. The CDR3 runs to 15 residues. CDR3 protein: CASSQEVSLPEKLFF. CDR3 DNA: TGCGCCAGCAGCCAAGAAGTCAGCTTGCCGGAAAAACTGTTTTTT.

This sequence joins TRBV5-4 and TRBJ2-5; D is unclear. The CDR3 runs 12 residues. Trimming cost V 1 base and J 5 bases, with 6 bases left between them. The germline V gene has CDR1 SGHNT and CDR2 YYREEE (reference sequence). This CDR3 reads CASSLNVETQYF. CDR3 DNA: TGTGCCAGCAGCTTGAATGTGGAGACCCAGTACTTC. Variable domain in full (rest from reference TRBV5-4 and TRBJ2-5): ETGVTQSPTHLIKTRGQQVTLRCSSQSGHNTVSWYQQALGQGPQFIFQYYREEENGRGNFPPRFSGLQFPNYSSELNVNALELDDSALYLCASSLNVETQYFGPGTRLLVL.

The V and J genes are TRBV4-1 and TRBJ2-5; D unresolved. The CDR3 loop spans 13 amino acids. V was pared by 4 bases and J by 5 bases, with 11 bases between. Germline lookup yields CDR1 MGHRA and CDR2 YSYEKL. CDR3 in amino acids: CASSLISFETQYF. CDR3 bases: TGCGCCAGCAGCCTGATCAGCTTTGAGACCCAGTACTTC.

The gene calls are TRBV19 and TRBJ2-6; unclear D gene. CDR1 is LNHDA, CDR2 SQIVND, per germline (reference sequence). The CDR3 spans 16 residues. V was clipped by 0 bases and J by 1 base, with 7 bases between them. The CDR3 region has the DNA TGTGCCAGTAGTATAGAACGGCATTCTGGGGCCAACGTCCTGACTTTC. It yields the protein CASSIERHSGANVLTF. The full variable domain, with the rest looked up from reference TRBV19 and TRBJ2-6, is DGGITQSPKYLFRKEGQNVTLSCEQNLNHDAMYWYRQDPGQGLRLIYYSQIVNDFQKGDIAEGYSVSREKKESFPLTVTSAQKNPTAFYLCASSIERHSGANVLTFGAGSRLTVL.

The chain links TRBV19 to TRBJ2-1, with TRBD1 as a possible D gene (6 bases). Germline assignment: CDR1 LNHDA and CDR2 SQIVND (reference sequence). Trimming took 7 bases from V and 10 from J, leaving 23 bases between them. The CDR3 is 15 residues long. The CDR3 region has the DNA TGTGCCAGTAAGGGTGGCAGGGGTCCGGGTACGGAGCAGTTCTTC. It yields the protein CASKGGRGPGTEQFF.

This clone was picked up a small number of times. This rearrangement joins TRBV29-1 to TRBJ2-1, with 13 bases identical to TRBD2. Germline CDR1 is SQVTM and CDR2 is ANQGSEA. There are 13 residues in the CDR3. CDR3 protein: CRTSGRVGNEQFF. The DNA of the CDR3 is TGCAGAACTAGCGGGAGGGTAGGGAATGAGCAGTTCTTC.

The CDR3 sequence: CASSRDKISYEQYF. CDR3 coding DNA: TGTGCCAGCAGCCGGGACAAGATCTCCTACGAGCAGTACTTC. The gene calls are TRBV7-2 and TRBJ2-7; possibly TRBD1 for D (6 bases). Per germline, CDR1 SGHTA and CDR2 FQGNSA. The CDR3 loop spans 14 amino acids. Trimming cost V 5 bases and J 0 bases, with 11 bases left between them.

In nucleotides, the CDR3 is TGTGCCAGCAGGGAAATGACAGGGAGTAGCAATCAGCCCCAGCATTTT. Protein: CASREMTGSSNQPQHF. The chain carries TRBV2 and TRBJ1-5, with 7 bases matching TRBD1. This CDR3 has 16 amino acids. Per germline, CDR1 SNHLY and CDR2 FYNNEI. With 6 bases clipped from V and 0 bases from J, the junction kept 8 bases outside the gene matches.

J is TRBJ1-1 and V is TRBV19; no reliable D call. The CDR3 contains 14 residues. Germline values: CDR1 LNHDA, CDR2 SQIVND (reference sequence). V gave up 4 bases and J gave up 1 base, with 10 bases separating them. The CDR3 is CASSTRAPNTEAFF. CDR3 DNA: TGTGCCAGTAGTACTAGGGCCCCGAACACTGAAGCTTTCTTT.

Concerning this clone: Other DNA sequences from this sample encode an identical CDR3 as well. This chain joins TRBV5-1 and TRBJ1-1; D remains ambiguous. Germline V gene sequence: CDR1 SGHRS, CDR2 YFSETQ. Trimming removed 2 bases from V and 1 base from J, with 6 bases in between. The length of the CDR3 is 13 residues. Written as DNA, the CDR3 is TGCGCCAGCAGCTTAACGGGGAACACTGAAGCTTTCTTT. Translation gives CASSLTGNTEAFF.

Only a few counts were recorded for this clone. The same CDR3 can be traced to other DNA sequences in this sample. The J gene is TRBJ2-5, the V gene TRBV6-1; 7 bases fit TRBD1. CDR3 length equals 13 residues. J was trimmed by 2 bases and V by 6 bases; bases with no gene match: 3. CDR1 is MNHNS and CDR2 is SASEGT in the germline V gene. The CDR3 spells CASSGQAQETQYF. The DNA for the CDR3 is TGTGCCAGCAGCGGACAGGCACAAGAGACCCAGTACTTC.

J is TRBJ2-7 and V is TRBV28; 8 bases match TRBD2. From germline, CDR1 is MDHEN and CDR2 SYDVKM. With 5 bases clipped from V and 4 bases from J, the junction kept 4 bases outside the gene matches. This CDR3 is built from 13 residues. The CDR3 region is CASSPGLVYEQYF. The DNA of the CDR3 is TGTGCCAGCAGTCCGGGACTAGTGTACGAGCAGTACTTC.

In its sample, this clone was seen a few times. The genes are TRBV20-1 and TRBJ2-1; no firm D call. The CDR3 extends over 11 amino acids. Germline assignment: CDR1 DFQATT and CDR2 SNEGSKA (reference sequence). The V and J ends lost 5 bases and 8 bases respectively, with 10 bases between them. Written as DNA, the CDR3 is TGCAGTGCTGAGTTCCGCGATGAGCAGTTCTTC. Protein: CSAEFRDEQFF.

This chain uses TRBV19 with TRBJ2-1; D uncertain. This CDR3 spans 12 amino acids. The germline V gene has CDR1 LNHDA and CDR2 SQIVND (reference sequence). The germline V and J ends were trimmed by 1 base and 9 bases, with 7 bases remaining between them. The CDR3: CASSIGLSEQFF. Here the CDR3 DNA reads TGTGCCAGTAGTATAGGTCTAAGTGAGCAGTTCTTC.

The chain is built from TRBV18 and TRBJ2-1; the D gene is possibly TRBD2 (6 bases). Germline CDR1 is KGHSH and CDR2 is LQKENI. CDR3 length equals 13 residues. V lost 4 bases, J lost 2 bases, and 6 bases lay in between. The CDR3 loop is CASSLAAYNEQFF. CDR3 in DNA: TGTGCCAGCTCACTAGCGGCCTACAATGAGCAGTTCTTC.